This TCR beta chain was documented in a study of cytomegalovirus exposure and HLA in healthy donors. With regard to this clone: No antigen is known for it.

Germline CDR1 reads LNHDA; CDR2 reads SQIVND (reference sequence). The CDR3 sequence is 15 residues long. The ends were cut back, 6 bases at V and 1 base at J, with 15 bases in the middle. With 60 Vbeta and 13 Jbeta primers, the PCR was carried out. Clones were sequenced by immunoSEQ multiplex PCR, and TCRdb holds only the in-frame ones, with some missing. The sample carries 100,000 or so clones, around three quarters recorded once. Study-wide results and limits: Cytomegalovirus-associated status was assigned to roughly 160 TCR beta chains.

The specimen was PBMCs. The chain carries TRBV19 and TRBJ2-5; D might be TRBD2 (6 bases). The sequence derives from a woman aged 40 to 49 in good health and CMV-seropositive. CDR3 DNA sequence: TGTGCCAGTAGCACCGGAGCGGGTTCCCAAGAGACCCAGTACTTC. Translating gives CASSTGAGSQETQYF.